The clone carrying this T cell receptor beta chain was observed a few times. The source of the sample is a study of T cell changes during pregnancy in multiple sclerosis. TCRdb's table, derived via immunoSEQ multiplex PCR, lists solely in-frame clones and lacks some. The data contain 35,000 to 40,000 clones, approximately 94% of them seen just once; the ten biggest clones take up about 0.4%. Germline CDR1 is SGHRS and CDR2 is YFSETQ. There are 14 residues in the CDR3. With 3 bases removed from V and 5 bases from J, the gap between germline ends came to 11 bases. This receptor was obtained from a female donor with multiple sclerosis, enrolled in a pregnancy study. The genes are TRBV5-1 and TRBJ2-2; TRBD2 might be the D (5 bases). The material sequenced was CD4+ T cells from peripheral blood mononuclear cells, taken in the second trimester of pregnancy. The CDR3 region is CASSSGVITGELFF. The CDR3 DNA reads as TGCGCCAGCAGCTCCGGGGTGATAACCGGGGAGCTGTTTTTT.